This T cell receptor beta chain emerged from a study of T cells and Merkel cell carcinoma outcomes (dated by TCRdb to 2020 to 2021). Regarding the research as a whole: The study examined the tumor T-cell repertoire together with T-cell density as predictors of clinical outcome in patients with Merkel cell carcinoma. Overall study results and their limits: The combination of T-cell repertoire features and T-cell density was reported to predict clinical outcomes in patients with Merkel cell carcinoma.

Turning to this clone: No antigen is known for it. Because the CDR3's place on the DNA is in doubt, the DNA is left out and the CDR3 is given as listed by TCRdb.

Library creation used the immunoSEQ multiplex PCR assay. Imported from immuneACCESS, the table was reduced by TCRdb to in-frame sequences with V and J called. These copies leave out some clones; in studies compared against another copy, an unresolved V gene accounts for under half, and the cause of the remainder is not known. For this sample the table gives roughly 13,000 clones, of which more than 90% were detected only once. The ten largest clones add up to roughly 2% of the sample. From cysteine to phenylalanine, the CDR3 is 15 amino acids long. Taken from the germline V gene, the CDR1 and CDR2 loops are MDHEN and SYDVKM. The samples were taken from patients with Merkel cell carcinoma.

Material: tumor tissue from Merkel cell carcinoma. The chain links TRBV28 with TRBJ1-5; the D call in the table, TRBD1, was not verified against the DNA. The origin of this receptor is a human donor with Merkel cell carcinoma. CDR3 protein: CASSSSGQLNQPQHF.